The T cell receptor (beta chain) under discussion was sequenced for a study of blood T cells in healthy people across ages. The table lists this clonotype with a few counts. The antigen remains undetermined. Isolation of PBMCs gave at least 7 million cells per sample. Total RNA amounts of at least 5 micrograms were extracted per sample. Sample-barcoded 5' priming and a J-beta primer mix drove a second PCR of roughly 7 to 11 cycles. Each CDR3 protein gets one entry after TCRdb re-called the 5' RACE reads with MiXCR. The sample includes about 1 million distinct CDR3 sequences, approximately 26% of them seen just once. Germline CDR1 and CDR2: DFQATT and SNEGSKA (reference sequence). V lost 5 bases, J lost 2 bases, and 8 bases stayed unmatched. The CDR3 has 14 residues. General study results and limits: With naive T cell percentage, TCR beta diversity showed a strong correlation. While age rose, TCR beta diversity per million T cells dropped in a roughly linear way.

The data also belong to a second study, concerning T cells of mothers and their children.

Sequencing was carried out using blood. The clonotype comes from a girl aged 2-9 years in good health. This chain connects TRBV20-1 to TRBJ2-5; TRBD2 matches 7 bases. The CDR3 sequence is CSAGPGLPQETQYF. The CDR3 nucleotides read TGCAGTGCTGGTCCGGGACTACCACAAGAGACCCAGTACTTC.